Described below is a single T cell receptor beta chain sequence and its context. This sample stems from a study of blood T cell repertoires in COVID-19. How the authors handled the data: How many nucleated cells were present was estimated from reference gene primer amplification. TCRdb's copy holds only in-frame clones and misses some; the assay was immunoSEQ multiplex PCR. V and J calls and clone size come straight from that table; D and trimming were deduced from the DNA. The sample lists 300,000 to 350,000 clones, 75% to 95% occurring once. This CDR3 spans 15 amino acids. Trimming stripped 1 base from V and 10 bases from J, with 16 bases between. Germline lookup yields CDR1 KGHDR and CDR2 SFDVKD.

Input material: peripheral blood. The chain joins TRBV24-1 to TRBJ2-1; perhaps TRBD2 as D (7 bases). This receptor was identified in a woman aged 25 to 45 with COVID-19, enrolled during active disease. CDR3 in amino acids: CATSDFTEGGGEQFF. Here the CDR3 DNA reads TGTGCCACCAGTGATTTTACTGAGGGGGGGGGCGAGCAGTTCTTC.